Listed below are T cell receptor beta chains from one sample, sequenced in a study of vaccination effects on CD4 cells after COVID-19. Their antigens remain unidentified. Only in-frame clones appear in the TCRdb table, and some are missing; sequencing was by immunoSEQ multiplex PCR. The sample shows 30,000 to 35,000 clones, roughly two thirds of them seen only once. The source was CD4+ T cells from PBMCs cultured with HCoV-229E spike peptides, collected before COVID-19 vaccination. The source is a human donor who received a COVID-19 vaccine. CDR3s include the opening cysteine and the closing phenylalanine or tryptophan. D genes are given only for firm matches. Size is stated for part of the rows, as once, few or many counts, or as a class when the clone is expanded.

j_call,d_call,clone_size,v_call,cdr3_aa,cdr3_nt
TRBJ2-1,-,few,TRBV30,CAWKPPSSYNEQFF,TGTGCCTGGAAGCCCCCGAGCTCCTACAATGAGCAGTTCTTC
TRBJ1-4,-,-,TRBV28,CASRPGGINEKLFF,TGTGCCAGCAGACCCGGAGGGATTAATGAAAAACTGTTTTTT
TRBJ2-2,TRBD2,-,TRBV19,CASRMGGYTGELFF,TGTGCCAGTAGGATGGGGGGGTACACCGGGGAGCTGTTTTTT
TRBJ1-5,TRBD1,-,TRBV6-1,CASSESPEGANQPQHF,TGTGCCAGCAGTGAAAGCCCGGAGGGGGCGAACCAGCCCCAGCATTTT
TRBJ2-5,-,-,TRBV4-2,CASSPLGGKETQYF,TGTGCCAGCAGCCCACTGGGCGGGAAAGAGACCCAGTACTTC
TRBJ2-3,TRBD2,-,TRBV2,CASGRGGNGNTQYF,TGTGCCAGCGGCCGCGGGGGGAATGGGAATACGCAGTATTTT
TRBJ1-1,-,-,TRBV28,CASSFRRGTEAFF,TGTGCCAGCAGTTTTCGGCGGGGCACTGAAGCTTTCTTT
TRBJ1-5,-,few,TRBV7-2,CASSWSQGNQPQHF,TGTGCCAGCAGCTGGTCTCAGGGAAATCAGCCCCAGCATTTT
TRBJ1-5,TRBD1,-,TRBV2,CASSLSQGARQPQHF,TGTGCCAGCAGCCTGAGCCAGGGGGCGCGACAGCCCCAGCATTTT
TRBJ2-6,TRBD1,-,TRBV3-1/TRBV3-2,CASSQFAGTGPLSGANVLTF,TGTGCCAGCAGCCAGTTCGCCGGGACAGGGCCCCTCTCTGGGGCCAACGTCCTGACTTTC
TRBJ1-2,TRBD1,-,TRBV7-8,CASSSYRDRVNYGYTF,TGTGCCAGCAGCTCCTATAGGGACAGGGTGAACTATGGCTACACCTTC
TRBJ1-3,TRBD1,-,TRBV5-4,CASSQRGTGNRRGTIYF,TGTGCCAGCAGCCAGAGGGGGACAGGGAACCGGCGGGGGACCATATATTTT
TRBJ1-5,-,few,TRBV28,CASRPGGQPQHF,TGTGCCAGCCGCCCTGGAGGTCAGCCCCAGCATTTT
TRBJ2-7,TRBD2,-,TRBV6-4,CASSDWGRASGDEQYF,TGTGCCAGCAGTGACTGGGGGAGGGCCTCGGGGGACGAGCAGTACTTC
TRBJ2-7,-,few,TRBV28,CASSWRRDISYEQYF,TGTGCCAGCAGTTGGCGACGGGACATCTCCTACGAGCAGTACTTC
TRBJ2-2,-,-,TRBV28,CASSLRQGSGELFF,TGTGCCAGCAGTTTAAGGCAGGGGTCTGGGGAGCTGTTTTTT
TRBJ2-5,-,-,TRBV5-4,CASSLYRREETQYF,TGTGCCAGCAGCTTGTATCGACGGGAAGAGACCCAGTACTTC
TRBJ2-3,-,-,TRBV18,CASSPTAGSTDTQYF,TGTGCCAGCTCACCAACGGCGGGGTCTACAGATACGCAGTATTTT
TRBJ1-3,-,-,TRBV7-2,CATCPGLGNTIYF,TGTGCCACCTGCCCGGGACTTGGAAACACCATATATTTT
TRBJ2-1,TRBD1,-,TRBV28,CASRSTGTGEGNEQFF,TGTGCCAGCAGGTCCACCGGGACAGGGGAGGGGAATGAGCAGTTCTTC
TRBJ1-6,-,-,TRBV28,CAIRMGDFPLHF,TGTGCCATCAGGATGGGGGATTTTCCCCTCCACTTT
TRBJ1-2,TRBD1,-,TRBV5-6,CASSLQGAPRGYTF,TGTGCCAGCAGCTTACAGGGGGCGCCGCGTGGCTACACCTTC
TRBJ1-4,-,-,TRBV5-1,CASSSDRVNEKLFF,TGCGCCAGCAGCTCGGACAGAGTTAATGAAAAACTGTTTTTT
TRBJ2-7,-,once,TRBV5-8,CASSFRYEQYF,TGTGCCAGCAGCTTTCGCTACGAGCAGTACTTC
TRBJ1-1,-,-,TRBV3-1/TRBV3-2,CASSQGEGLLEAFF,TGTGCCAGCAGCCAGGGCGAGGGACTTCTAGAAGCTTTCTTT
TRBJ2-2,-,-,TRBV5-4,CASSLEAGQNTGELFF,TGTGCCAGCAGCTTGGAGGCGGGACAGAACACCGGGGAGCTGTTTTTT
TRBJ2-1,-,-,TRBV29-1,CSVSPYNEQFF,TGCAGCGTTAGCCCCTACAATGAGCAGTTCTTC
TRBJ1-6,TRBD1,few,TRBV7-9,CASSLGTGGHYNSPLHF,TGTGCCAGCAGCTTAGGGACAGGGGGCCACTATAATTCACCCCTCCACTTT
TRBJ2-7,TRBD1,once,TRBV29-1,CSVGDRAYEQYF,TGCAGCGTGGGGGACAGGGCCTACGAGCAGTACTTC
TRBJ1-4,-,-,TRBV11-2,CASSLWMGGPNEKLFF,TGTGCCAGCAGCTTATGGATGGGGGGGCCTAATGAAAAACTGTTTTTT
TRBJ2-5,TRBD2,-,TRBV7-3,CASSLGAGGQGTQYF,TGTGCCAGCAGCTTAGGAGCGGGGGGGCAAGGTACCCAGTACTTC
TRBJ1-3,-,-,TRBV12-3/TRBV12-4,CASSSGNTIYF,TGTGCCAGCTCTTCTGGAAACACCATATATTTT
TRBJ1-2,-,-,TRBV30,CASLSVTYHDSRGYTF,TGTGCCTCCCTGTCGGTCACATACCACGACTCTCGGGGCTACACCTTC
TRBJ2-1,-,-,TRBV6-5,CASRIRVSSYNEQFF,TGTGCCAGCAGGATTAGAGTGAGCTCCTACAATGAGCAGTTCTTC
TRBJ2-5,TRBD2,-,TRBV7-6,CASSFTPYARRGEETQYF,TGTGCCAGCAGCTTTACGCCCTACGCCCGGCGGGGGGAGGAGACCCAGTACTTC
TRBJ2-1,TRBD2,-,TRBV5-5,CASSRGTSDRYNEQFF,TGTGCCAGCAGCCGGGGGACTAGCGATCGTTACAATGAGCAGTTCTTC
TRBJ1-1,TRBD1,-,TRBV23-1,CASQKGDSMNTEAFF,TGCGCCAGCCAAAAAGGGGACAGCATGAACACTGAAGCTTTCTTT
TRBJ2-3,TRBD2,once,TRBV3-1/TRBV3-2,CASSREGRTDTQYF,TGTGCCAGCAGCCGGGAGGGCCGGACAGATACGCAGTATTTT
TRBJ1-4,-,few,TRBV7-2,CASSPFWGGELFF,TGTGCCAGCAGCCCCTTTTGGGGGGGAGAACTGTTTTTT
TRBJ1-2,-,once,TRBV9,CASSSGGISNYGYTF,TGTGCCAGCAGCTCCGGGGGGATCTCTAACTATGGCTACACCTTC
TRBJ1-2,TRBD1,-,TRBV28,CASRDSANYGYTF,TGTGCCAGCCGGGACAGTGCTAACTATGGCTACACCTTC
TRBJ2-1,-,-,TRBV27,CASSRGRTYNEQFF,TGTGCCAGCAGCCGGGGGCGAACCTACAATGAGCAGTTCTTC
TRBJ2-5,-,-,TRBV7-8,CASSRSSETQYF,TGTGCCAGCAGCCGATCATCCGAGACCCAGTACTTC
TRBJ1-1,-,-,TRBV3-1/TRBV3-2,CASSPSQMNTEAFF,TGTGCCAGCAGCCCCTCCCAAATGAACACTGAAGCTTTCTTT
TRBJ1-5,TRBD1,few,TRBV28,CASSLFAGGNQPQHF,TGTGCCAGCAGTTTGTTCGCAGGGGGTAACCAGCCCCAGCATTTT
TRBJ2-5,TRBD2,few,TRBV9,CASSVESGRGGETQYF,TGTGCCAGCAGCGTAGAGTCCGGGAGGGGCGGGGAGACCCAGTACTTC
TRBJ2-3,-,-,TRBV4-3,CASSQDGGMAADTQYF,TGCGCCAGCAGCCAAGATGGGGGGATGGCTGCAGATACGCAGTATTTT
TRBJ1-2,TRBD1,-,TRBV20-1,CSVMNDRAATF,TGCAGTGTAATGAACGACAGGGCCGCAACCTTC
TRBJ2-3,TRBD2,once,TRBV11-2,CASSSLAGAGTDTQYF,TGTGCCAGCAGCTCCTTAGCGGGGGCGGGCACAGATACGCAGTATTTT